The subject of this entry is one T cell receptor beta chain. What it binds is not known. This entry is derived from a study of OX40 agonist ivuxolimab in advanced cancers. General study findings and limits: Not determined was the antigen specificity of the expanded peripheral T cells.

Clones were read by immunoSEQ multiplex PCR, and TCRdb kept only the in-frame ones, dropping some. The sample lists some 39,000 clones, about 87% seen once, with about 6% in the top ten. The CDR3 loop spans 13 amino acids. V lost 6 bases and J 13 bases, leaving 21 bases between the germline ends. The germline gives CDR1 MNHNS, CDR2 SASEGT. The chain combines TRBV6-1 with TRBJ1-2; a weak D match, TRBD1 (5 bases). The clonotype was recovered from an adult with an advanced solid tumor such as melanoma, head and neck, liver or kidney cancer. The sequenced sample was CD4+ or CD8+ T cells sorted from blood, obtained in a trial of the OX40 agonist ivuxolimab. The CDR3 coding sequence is TGTGCCAGCAGAGACAGTCCGGTCGATAGCGTCACCTTC. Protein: CASRDSPVDSVTF.